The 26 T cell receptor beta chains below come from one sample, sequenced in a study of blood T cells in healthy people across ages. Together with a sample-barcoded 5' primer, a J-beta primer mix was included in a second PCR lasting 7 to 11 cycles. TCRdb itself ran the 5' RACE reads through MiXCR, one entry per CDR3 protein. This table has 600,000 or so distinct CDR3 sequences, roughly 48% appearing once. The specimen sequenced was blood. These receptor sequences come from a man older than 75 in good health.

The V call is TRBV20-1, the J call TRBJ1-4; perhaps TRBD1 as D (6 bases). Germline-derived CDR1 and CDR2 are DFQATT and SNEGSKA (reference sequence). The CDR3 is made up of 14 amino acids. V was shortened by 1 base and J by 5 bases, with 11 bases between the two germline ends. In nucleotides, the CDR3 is TGCAGTGCTAGAGGGACAGTGACAAATGAAAAACTGTTTTTT. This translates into CSARGTVTNEKLFF.

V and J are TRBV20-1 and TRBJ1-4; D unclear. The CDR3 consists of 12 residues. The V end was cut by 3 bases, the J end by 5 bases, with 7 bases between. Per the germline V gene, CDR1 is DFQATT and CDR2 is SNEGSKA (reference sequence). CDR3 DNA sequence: TGCAGTGCTAGGGCCGGCAATGAAAAACTGTTTTTT. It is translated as CSARAGNEKLFF.

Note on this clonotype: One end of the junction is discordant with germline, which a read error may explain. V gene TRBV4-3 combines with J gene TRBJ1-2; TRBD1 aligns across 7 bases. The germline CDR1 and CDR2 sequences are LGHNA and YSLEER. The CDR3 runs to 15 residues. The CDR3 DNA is TGCGCCGGCAGCCAAGATGTGAGACAGGGTGAGGGCTACACCTTC. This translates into CAGSQDVRQGEGYTF.

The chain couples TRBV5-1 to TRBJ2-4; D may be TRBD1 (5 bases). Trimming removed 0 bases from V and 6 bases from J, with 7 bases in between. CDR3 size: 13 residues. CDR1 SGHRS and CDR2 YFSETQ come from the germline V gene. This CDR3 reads CASSLGQRNIQYF. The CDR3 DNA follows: TGCGCCAGCAGCTTGGGACAGAGAAACATTCAGTACTTC.

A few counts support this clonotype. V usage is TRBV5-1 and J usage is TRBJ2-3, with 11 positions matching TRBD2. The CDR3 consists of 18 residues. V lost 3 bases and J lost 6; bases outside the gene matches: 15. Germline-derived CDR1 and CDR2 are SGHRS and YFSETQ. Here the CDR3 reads CASSSLTGTSGSSDTQYF. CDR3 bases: TGCGCCAGCAGCTCCCTTACCGGGACTAGCGGCTCCTCGGATACGCAGTATTTT.

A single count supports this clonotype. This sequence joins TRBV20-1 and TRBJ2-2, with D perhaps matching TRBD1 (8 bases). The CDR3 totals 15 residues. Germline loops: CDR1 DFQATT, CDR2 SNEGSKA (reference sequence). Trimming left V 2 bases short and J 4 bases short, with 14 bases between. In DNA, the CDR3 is TGCAGTGCTAGACGGACAGGGAGGGTCACCGGGGAGCTGTTTTTT. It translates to CSARRTGRVTGELFF.

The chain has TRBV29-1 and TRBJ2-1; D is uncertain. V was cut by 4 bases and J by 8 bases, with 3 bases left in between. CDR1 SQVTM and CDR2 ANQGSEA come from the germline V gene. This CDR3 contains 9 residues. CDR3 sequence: CSVVDEQFF. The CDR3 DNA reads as TGCAGCGTTGTAGATGAGCAGTTCTTC.

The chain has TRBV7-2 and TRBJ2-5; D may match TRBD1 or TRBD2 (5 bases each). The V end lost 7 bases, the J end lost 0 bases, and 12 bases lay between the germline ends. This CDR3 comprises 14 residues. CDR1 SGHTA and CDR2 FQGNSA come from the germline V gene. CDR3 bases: TGTGCCAGCAACAGTCCGGGACACCAAGAGACCCAGTACTTC. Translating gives CASNSPGHQETQYF.

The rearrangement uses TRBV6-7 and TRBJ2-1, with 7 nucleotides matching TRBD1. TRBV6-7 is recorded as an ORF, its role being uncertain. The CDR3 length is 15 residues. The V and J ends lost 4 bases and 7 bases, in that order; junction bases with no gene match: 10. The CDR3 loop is CASSLGTVPPNEQFF. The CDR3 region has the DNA TGTGCCAGCAGTTTAGGGACAGTCCCACCTAATGAGCAGTTCTTC.

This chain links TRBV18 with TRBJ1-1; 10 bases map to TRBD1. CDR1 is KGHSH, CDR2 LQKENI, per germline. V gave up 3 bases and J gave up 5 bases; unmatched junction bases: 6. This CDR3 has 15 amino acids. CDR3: CASSPLGQGGTEAFF. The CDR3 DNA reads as TGTGCCAGCTCACCCCTTGGACAGGGGGGAACTGAAGCTTTCTTT.

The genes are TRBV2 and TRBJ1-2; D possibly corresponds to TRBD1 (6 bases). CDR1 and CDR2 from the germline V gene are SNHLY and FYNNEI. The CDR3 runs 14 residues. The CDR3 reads CAGGRDLALDGYTF. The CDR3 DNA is TGTGCAGGGGGGCGGGACCTCGCTTTGGATGGCTACACCTTC. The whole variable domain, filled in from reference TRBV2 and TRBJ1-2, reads EPEVTQTPSHQVTQMGQEVILRCVPISNHLYFYWYRQILGQKVEFLVSFYNNEISEKSEIFDDQFSVERPDGSNFTLKIRSTKLEDSAMYFCAGGRDLALDGYTFGSGTRLTVV.

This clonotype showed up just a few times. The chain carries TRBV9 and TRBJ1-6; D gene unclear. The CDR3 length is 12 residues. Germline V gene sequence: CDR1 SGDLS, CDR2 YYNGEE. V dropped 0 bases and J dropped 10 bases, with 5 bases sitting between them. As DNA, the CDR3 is TGTGCCAGCAGCGTAGTCCCGTCACCCCTCCACTTT. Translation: CASSVVPSPLHF.

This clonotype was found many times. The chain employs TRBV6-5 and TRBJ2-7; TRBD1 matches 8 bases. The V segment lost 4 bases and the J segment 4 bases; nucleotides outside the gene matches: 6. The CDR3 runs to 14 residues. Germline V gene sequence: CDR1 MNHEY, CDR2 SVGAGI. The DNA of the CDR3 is TGTGCCAGCAGTTTACAGGGGGAGCGGTACGAGCAGTACTTC. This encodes CASSLQGERYEQYF.

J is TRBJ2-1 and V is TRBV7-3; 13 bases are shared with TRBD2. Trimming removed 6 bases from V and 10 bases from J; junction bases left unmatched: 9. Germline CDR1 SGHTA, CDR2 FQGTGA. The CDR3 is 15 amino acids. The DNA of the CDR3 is TGTGCCAGCAGTTCACTAGCGGGAGGGGTAGGGGAGCAGTTCTTC. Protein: CASSSLAGGVGEQFF.

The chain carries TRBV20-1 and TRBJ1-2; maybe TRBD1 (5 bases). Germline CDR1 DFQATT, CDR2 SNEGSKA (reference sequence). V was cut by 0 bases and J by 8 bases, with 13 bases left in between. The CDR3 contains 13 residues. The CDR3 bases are TGCAGTGCTAGAGAGCAGACAGAGAGCGGCTACACCTTC. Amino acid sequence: CSAREQTESGYTF.

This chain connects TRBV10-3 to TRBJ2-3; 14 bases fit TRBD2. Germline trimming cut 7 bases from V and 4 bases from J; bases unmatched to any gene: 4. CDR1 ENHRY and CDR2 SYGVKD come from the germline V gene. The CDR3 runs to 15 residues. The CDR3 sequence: CAITGTSGSSDTQYF. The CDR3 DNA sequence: TGTGCCATCACCGGGACTAGCGGGAGTTCAGATACGCAGTATTTT.

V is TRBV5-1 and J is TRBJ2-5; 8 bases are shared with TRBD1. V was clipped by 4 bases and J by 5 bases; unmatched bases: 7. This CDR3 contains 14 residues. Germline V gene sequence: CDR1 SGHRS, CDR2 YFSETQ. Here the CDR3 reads CASSPRQGLETQYF. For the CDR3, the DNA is TGCGCCAGCAGCCCCCGACAGGGGCTGGAGACCCAGTACTTC.

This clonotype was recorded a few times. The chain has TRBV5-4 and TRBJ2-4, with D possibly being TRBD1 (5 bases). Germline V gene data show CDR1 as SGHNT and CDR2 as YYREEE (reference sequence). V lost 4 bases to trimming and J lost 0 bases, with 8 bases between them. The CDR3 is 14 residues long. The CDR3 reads CASSPTGAKNIQYF. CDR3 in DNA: TGTGCCAGCAGCCCTACAGGAGCCAAAAACATTCAGTACTTC. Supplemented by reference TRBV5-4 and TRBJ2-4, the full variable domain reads ETGVTQSPTHLIKTRGQQVTLRCSSQSGHNTVSWYQQALGQGPQFIFQYYREEENGRGNFPPRFSGLQFPNYSSELNVNALELDDSALYLCASSPTGAKNIQYFGAGTRLSVL.

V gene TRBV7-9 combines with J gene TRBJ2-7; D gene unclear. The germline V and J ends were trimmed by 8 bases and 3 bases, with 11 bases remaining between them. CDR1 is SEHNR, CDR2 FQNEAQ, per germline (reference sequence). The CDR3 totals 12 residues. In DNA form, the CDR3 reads TGTGCCAGCGCGAACTACAACTACGAGCAGTACTTC. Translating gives CASANYNYEQYF. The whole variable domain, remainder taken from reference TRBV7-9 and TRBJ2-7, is DTGVSQNPRHKITKRGQNVTFRCDPISEHNRLYWYRQTLGQGPEFLTYFQNEAQLEKSRLLSDRFSAERPKGSFSTLEIQRTEQGDSAMYLCASANYNYEQYFGPGTRLTVT.

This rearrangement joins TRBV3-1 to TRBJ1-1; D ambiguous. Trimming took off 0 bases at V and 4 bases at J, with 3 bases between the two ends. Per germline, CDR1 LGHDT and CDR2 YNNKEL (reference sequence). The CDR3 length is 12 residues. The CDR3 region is CASSQESTEAFF. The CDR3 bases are TGTGCCAGCAGCCAAGAAAGCACTGAAGCTTTCTTT.

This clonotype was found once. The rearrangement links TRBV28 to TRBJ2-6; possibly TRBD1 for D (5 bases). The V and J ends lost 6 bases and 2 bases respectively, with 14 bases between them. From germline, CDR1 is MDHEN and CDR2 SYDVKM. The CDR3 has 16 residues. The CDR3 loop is CASRQDAYPGANVLTF. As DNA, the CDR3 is TGTGCCAGCAGACAGGACGCGTATCCTGGGGCCAACGTCCTGACTTTC.

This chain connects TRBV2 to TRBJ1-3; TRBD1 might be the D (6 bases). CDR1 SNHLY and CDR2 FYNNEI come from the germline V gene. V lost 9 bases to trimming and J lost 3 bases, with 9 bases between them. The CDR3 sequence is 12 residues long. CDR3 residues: CASDRSGNTIYF. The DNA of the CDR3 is TGTGCCAGTGACAGGAGTGGAAACACCATATATTTT.

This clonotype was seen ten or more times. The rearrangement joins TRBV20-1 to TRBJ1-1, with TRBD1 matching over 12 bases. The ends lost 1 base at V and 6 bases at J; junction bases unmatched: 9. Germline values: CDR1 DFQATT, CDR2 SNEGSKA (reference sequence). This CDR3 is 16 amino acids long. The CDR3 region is CSARAWDRGREAEAFF. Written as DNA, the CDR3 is TGCAGTGCTAGAGCGTGGGACAGGGGGCGCGAGGCTGAAGCTTTCTTT.

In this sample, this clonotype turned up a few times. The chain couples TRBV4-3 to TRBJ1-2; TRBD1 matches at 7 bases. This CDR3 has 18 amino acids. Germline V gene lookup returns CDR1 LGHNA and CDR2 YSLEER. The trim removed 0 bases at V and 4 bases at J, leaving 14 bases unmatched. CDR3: CASSQDGEGQDRIYGYTF. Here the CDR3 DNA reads TGCGCCAGCAGCCAAGATGGCGAAGGACAGGACCGTATCTATGGCTACACCTTC.

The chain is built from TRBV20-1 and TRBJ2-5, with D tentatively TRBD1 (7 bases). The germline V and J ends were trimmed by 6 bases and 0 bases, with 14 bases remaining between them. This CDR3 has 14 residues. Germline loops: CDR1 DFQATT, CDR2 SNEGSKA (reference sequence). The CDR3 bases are TGCAGTGCCACCCAGGGGGACTACCAAGAGACCCAGTACTTC. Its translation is CSATQGDYQETQYF.

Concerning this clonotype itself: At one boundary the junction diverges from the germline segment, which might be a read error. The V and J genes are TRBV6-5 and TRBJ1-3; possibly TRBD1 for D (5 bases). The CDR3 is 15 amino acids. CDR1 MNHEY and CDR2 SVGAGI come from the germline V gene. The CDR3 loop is CASSYGGFSGNTIYF. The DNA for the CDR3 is TGTGCCAGCAGTTACGGGGGTTTCTCTGGGAACACCATATATTTT.